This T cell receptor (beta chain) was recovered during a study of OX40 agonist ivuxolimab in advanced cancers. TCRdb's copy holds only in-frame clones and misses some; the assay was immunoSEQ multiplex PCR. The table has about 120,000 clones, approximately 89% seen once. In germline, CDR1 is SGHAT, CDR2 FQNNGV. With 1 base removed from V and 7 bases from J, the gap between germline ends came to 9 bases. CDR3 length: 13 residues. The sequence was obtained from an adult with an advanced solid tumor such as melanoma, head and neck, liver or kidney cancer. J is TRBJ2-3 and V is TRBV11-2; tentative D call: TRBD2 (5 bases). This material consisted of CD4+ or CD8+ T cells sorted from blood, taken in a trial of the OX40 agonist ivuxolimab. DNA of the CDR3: TGTGCCAGCAGCTTAGCATCGGGGAATACGCAGTATTTT. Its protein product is CASSLASGNTQYF.